Listed below are T cell receptor beta chains from one sample, sequenced in a study of T-cell memory formation after mild COVID-19. TCRdb recomputed calls from the 5' RACE reads with MiXCR, one row per CDR3 protein. The data show around 130,000 distinct CDR3 sequences, with more than 15% seen just once and approximately 5.5% held by the top ten. Sequenced: PBMCs or a T cell subset sorted from them (not recorded which). The receptors shown here come from a man younger than 35 who had mild COVID-19 (a few samples of this study predate the infection). Cell type and time point are not known. The CDR3 runs from the conserved cysteine through the conserved F or W. Each record gives: clone size, J gene, V gene, D gene, CDR3 DNA, CDR3 protein. The D gene is left open where the match is weak. Clone size, where shown, is once, few, many, or a class for clones that have expanded.

>few|TRBJ1-1|TRBV18|.
TGTGCCAGCTCATTTATCGGACAGCCGAGTGAAGCTTTCTTT
CASSFIGQPSEAFF
>.|TRBJ2-3|TRBV11-2|TRBD2
TGTGCCAGCAGCCCGGGGAGCGGGGGGGCCTCAGATACGCAGTATTTT
CASSPGSGGASDTQYF
>few|TRBJ2-1|TRBV5-3|.
TGTGCCAGAAGCTTGTCGTGGGGACCCTACAATGAGCAGTTCTTC
CARSLSWGPYNEQFF
>.|TRBJ2-5|TRBV15|.
TGTGCCACCAGCAGAGATTTGGGGCAAGAGACCCAGTACTTC
CATSRDLGQETQYF
>few|TRBJ2-3|TRBV2|.
TGTGCCAGTACTATATTGGGCCAGGATACGCAGTATTTT
CASTILGQDTQYF
>.|TRBJ2-1|TRBV2|.
TGTGCCAGCAGTGGGGCCGGGATGTCACCCAACTTC
CASSGAGMSPNF
>few|TRBJ2-1|TRBV27|TRBD2
TGTGCCAGCAGTTCGACTACGATAGGACTAGCGGGGGGCTCCTACAATGAGCAGTTCTTC
CASSSTTIGLAGGSYNEQFF
>.|TRBJ2-7|TRBV9|.
TGTGCCAGCAGCGTAGAGATAGGGGGTACCAACGAGCAGTACTTC
CASSVEIGGTNEQYF
>.|TRBJ1-2|TRBV2|.
TGTGCCAGCAGTGTCGTGGGGGGGGCCTATGGCTACACCTTC
CASSVVGGAYGYTF
>.|TRBJ2-2|TRBV10-3|TRBD2
TGTGCCATCAGTGAGGGGCGCGGGGGAACCACCGGGGAGCTGTTTTTT
CAISEGRGGTTGELFF
>many|TRBJ2-5|TRBV4-1|.
TGCGCCAGCAGCCAAGCCGGGGTAGAGACCCAGTACTTC
CASSQAGVETQYF
>.|TRBJ2-3|TRBV7-9|.
TGTGCCAGCAGCTCCCCTTCCCTGGCTACGCAGTATTTT
CASSSPSLATQYF
>.|TRBJ1-2|TRBV6-5|.
TGTGCCAGCAGTTACTTATATGCCGGTGGCTACACCTTC
CASSYLYAGGYTF
>many|TRBJ1-2|TRBV11-2|TRBD1
TGTGCCAGCAGCACGACAGGGGCGGTTGGCTACACCTTC
CASSTTGAVGYTF